A selection of T cell receptor beta chains follows, all from one sample in a study of immune cell composition in non-small cell lung cancer. Only in-frame clones appear in the TCRdb table, and some are missing; sequencing was by immunoSEQ multiplex PCR. The sample has about 1,800 clones; 60% to 85% are singletons. Sequencing was carried out using lung tumor tissue. The receptors stem from a human donor with non-small cell lung cancer. CDR3s include the opening cysteine and the closing phenylalanine or tryptophan. The order of the fields is CDR3 length, J gene, V gene, D gene, clone size, CDR3 protein, CDR3 DNA. D genes are given only for firm matches. Clone sizes are given selectively: once, few, many, or a class where the clone is expanded.

18 TRBJ2-6 TRBV13 . . CASSLGLGGAGGANVLTF TGTGCCAGCAGCTTAGGCCTTGGGGGCGCAGGTGGGGCCAACGTCCTGACTTTC
12 TRBJ2-7 TRBV5-6 . . CASSLNSRLPYF TGTGCCAGCAGCCTAAACAGCCGCCTCCCGTACTTC
13 TRBJ2-1 TRBV29-1 TRBD2 . CSVAVGSGGEQFF TGCAGCGTTGCCGTGGGGTCGGGAGGTGAGCAGTTCTTC
12 TRBJ1-3 TRBV30 . . CALERLGNTIYF TGTGCCTTGGAGCGGCTCGGAAACACCATATATTTT
14 TRBJ1-2 TRBV10-3 . . CAISPGVGVYGYTF TGTGCCATCAGCCCCGGGGTCGGGGTCTATGGCTACACCTTC
16 TRBJ2-3 TRBV7-9 TRBD2 . CASSLDPGGSTDTQYF TGTGCCAGCAGCTTAGATCCGGGAGGGAGCACAGATACGCAGTATTTT
15 TRBJ1-3 TRBV2 TRBD1 . CASTYGQGLGNTIYF TGTGCCAGCACCTACGGACAGGGGTTAGGAAACACCATATATTTT
17 TRBJ2-4 TRBV7-6 . . CASSLAGRGLTKNIQYF TGTGCCAGCAGCTTAGCAGGCCGGGGACTCACCAAAAACATTCAGTACTTC
14 TRBJ2-1 TRBV7-2 TRBD2 . CASSPSGGGDEQFF TGTGCCAGCAGCCCTAGCGGAGGAGGCGATGAGCAGTTCTTC
18 TRBJ2-7 TRBV4-3 TRBD2 . CASSQGTSGSWSSYEQYF TGCGCCAGCAGCCAAGGGACTAGCGGGAGCTGGAGCTCCTACGAGCAGTACTTC
13 TRBJ2-7 TRBV7-3 . few CASSLGKSYEQYF TGTGCCAGCAGCTTGGGCAAGTCCTACGAGCAGTACTTC
13 TRBJ1-5 TRBV10-1 . few CASSETEDQPQHF TGCGCCAGCAGTGAAACTGAAGATCAGCCCCAGCATTTT
15 TRBJ1-1 TRBV10-1 . . CASSEARRGGTEAFF TGCGCCAGCAGTGAGGCGAGAAGGGGGGGGACTGAAGCTTTCTTT
14 TRBJ2-1 TRBV5-5 . . CASSRPQAYNEQFF TGTGCCAGCAGCCGACCACAGGCCTACAATGAGCAGTTCTTC
17 TRBJ2-7 TRBV7-2 TRBD2 once CASSLALRTSGIHEQYF TGTGCCAGCAGCTTAGCGCTTCGGACTAGCGGGATCCACGAGCAGTACTTC
14 TRBJ2-7 TRBV19 TRBD1 once CASRGDRVAYEQYF TGTGCCAGTAGGGGGGACAGGGTGGCCTACGAGCAGTACTTC
14 TRBJ2-5 TRBV12-5 . once CASGSGQHQETQYF TGTGCTAGTGGCAGTGGACAGCACCAAGAGACCCAGTACTTC
14 TRBJ2-1 TRBV9 TRBD2 few CASSPSGTDNEQFF TGTGCCAGCAGCCCAAGCGGGACCGACAATGAGCAGTTCTTC
14 TRBJ2-3 TRBV5-1 TRBD2 . CASRGGVRTDTQYF TGCGCCAGTCGGGGGGGGGTACGCACAGATACGCAGTATTTT
15 TRBJ2-5 TRBV11-1 . . CASVHSGQGSETQYF TGTGCCAGCGTCCATTCCGGGCAGGGTAGCGAGACCCAGTACTTC
16 TRBJ2-7 TRBV5-1 . once CASSLLPSGLAYEQYF TGCGCCAGCAGCTTGTTGCCCTCTGGGCTAGCTTACGAGCAGTACTTC
14 TRBJ2-2 TRBV6-6 . . CASCWGPNTGELFF TGTGCCAGCTGCTGGGGGCCTAACACCGGGGAGCTGTTTTTT
13 TRBJ2-2 TRBV28 . . CASKSPGPGELFF TGTGCCAGCAAGTCCCCGGGTCCCGGGGAGCTGTTTTTT
17 TRBJ2-1 TRBV18 TRBD2 . CASSPRGSGSVPNEQFF TGTGCCAGCTCACCACGGGGTAGCGGGAGCGTCCCCAATGAGCAGTTCTTC
16 TRBJ2-1 TRBV4-2 TRBD2 . CASSPGAAGGIDEQFF TGTGCCAGCAGCCCCGGGGCGGCGGGAGGGATCGATGAGCAGTTCTTC
16 TRBJ2-2 TRBV18 . few CASWPWAFANTGELFF TGTGCCAGCTGGCCTTGGGCGTTCGCGAACACCGGGGAGCTGTTTTTT
14 TRBJ2-7 TRBV5-3 . . CARSDSRESCEQYF TGTGCCAGAAGCGACTCACGGGAGAGCTGCGAGCAGTACTTC
14 TRBJ1-1 TRBV29-1 . few CSVRPRGGNTEAFF TGCAGCGTTCGCCCTCGGGGTGGGAACACTGAAGCTTTCTTT
13 TRBJ2-7 TRBV25-1 TRBD1 . CASSDRDRVEQYF TGTGCCAGCAGTGATAGGGACAGGGTCGAGCAGTACTTC
24 TRBJ2-1 TRBV13 TRBD1 . CASSSRTGWDGLGIWGRSGNEQFF TGTGCCAGCAGCTCGAGGACAGGGTGGGACGGTTTGGGGATTTGGGGGAGAAGTGGCAATGAGCAGTTCTTC
16 TRBJ2-1 TRBV9 TRBD2 . CASSVSRTSRWDEQFF TGTGCCAGCAGCGTGAGCCGGACTAGCCGGTGGGATGAGCAGTTCTTC
14 TRBJ2-1 TRBV10-3 TRBD2 . CAISDTSGRNEQFF TGTGCCATCAGTGACACTAGCGGGAGGAATGAGCAGTTCTTC
16 TRBJ2-1 TRBV19 . . CASSIVGGASYNEQFF TGTGCCAGTAGTATAGTAGGGGGAGCCTCCTACAATGAGCAGTTCTTC
14 TRBJ2-7 TRBV7-2 TRBD2 . CASSLAAGVPEQYF TGTGCCAGCAGCTTAGCGGCGGGAGTCCCCGAGCAGTACTTC
13 TRBJ1-2 TRBV28 TRBD1 . CASRGTGTGGYTF TGTGCCAGCAGGGGGACAGGGACAGGCGGCTACACCTTC
13 TRBJ2-1 TRBV28 TRBD1 once CASTYRGRNDQFF TGTGCCAGCACCTACAGGGGGCGGAATGATCAGTTCTTC
13 TRBJ2-3 TRBV18 TRBD2 . CASSPYGRDTQYF TGTGCCAGCTCACCCTACGGGAGGGATACGCAGTATTTT
16 TRBJ2-3 TRBV6-5 TRBD2 . CASSYNLAGGQDTQYF TGTGCCAGCAGTTATAACCTAGCGGGAGGGCAAGATACGCAGTATTTT
15 TRBJ2-5 TRBV28 TRBD2 . CASSPPKGRGETQYF TGTGCCAGCAGTCCCCCGAAAGGGCGGGGGGAGACCCAGTACTTC
15 TRBJ2-2 TRBV28 . . CASKPQVGNTGELFF TGTGCCAGCAAGCCCCAGGTGGGGAACACCGGGGAGCTGTTTTTT
12 TRBJ2-5 TRBV19 TRBD2 . CASSMGGETQYF TGTGCCAGTAGTATGGGAGGGGAGACCCAGTACTTC
17 TRBJ2-7 TRBV19 TRBD1 . CASSLGTGGARNYEQYF TGTGCCAGTAGCTTGGGGACAGGGGGCGCAAGAAACTACGAGCAGTACTTC
13 TRBJ1-4 TRBV28 . few CASSTGFFEKLFF TGTGCCAGCTCCACAGGGTTTTTTGAAAAACTGTTTTTT
14 TRBJ2-2 TRBV5-4 . . CASSLPRGTGELFF TGTGCCAGCAGCTTGCCCAGGGGCACCGGGGAGCTGTTTTTT
14 TRBJ2-5 TRBV6-6 . . CASSYDNAGETQYF TGTGCCAGCAGTTACGATAACGCGGGAGAGACCCAGTACTTC
14 TRBJ2-7 TRBV7-9 . . CASSSPGDFYEQYF TGTGCCAGCAGCTCCCCTGGGGACTTCTACGAGCAGTACTTC
15 TRBJ2-7 TRBV19 . once CASTVAAASPYEQYF TGTGCCAGTACCGTAGCCGCGGCCAGCCCCTACGAGCAGTACTTC
16 TRBJ2-7 TRBV10-2 TRBD2 large CASSESSSGISYEQYF TGCGCCAGCAGTGAGTCGTCTAGCGGGATCTCCTACGAGCAGTACTTC
13 TRBJ1-1 TRBV5-1 . . CASTSGANTEAFF TGCGCCAGCACCTCGGGTGCGAACACTGAAGCTTTCTTT
17 TRBJ2-6 TRBV5-1 TRBD1 . CASSPGQPSSGANVLTF TGCGCCAGCAGCCCGGGACAGCCGAGCTCTGGGGCCAACGTCCTGACTTTC
15 TRBJ2-3 TRBV6-5 . . CASSYSSTSTDTQYF TGTGCCAGCAGTTACTCGAGCACTAGCACAGATACGCAGTATTTT
14 TRBJ2-1 TRBV25-1 TRBD2 . CASSAGLAGNEQFF TGTGCCAGCAGTGCCGGGCTAGCGGGAAATGAGCAGTTCTTC
15 TRBJ2-1 TRBV28 TRBD1 . CASNIGTGARNEQFF TGTGCCAGCAATATCGGGACAGGGGCTCGGAATGAGCAGTTCTTC
14 TRBJ2-2 TRBV19 . . CASTGIGGTGELFF TGTGCCAGTACGGGGATCGGAGGCACCGGGGAGCTGTTTTTT
15 TRBJ2-1 TRBV29-1 TRBD2 . CSVGTSGGVYNEQFF TGCAGCGTTGGGACTAGCGGAGGGGTCTACAATGAGCAGTTCTTC